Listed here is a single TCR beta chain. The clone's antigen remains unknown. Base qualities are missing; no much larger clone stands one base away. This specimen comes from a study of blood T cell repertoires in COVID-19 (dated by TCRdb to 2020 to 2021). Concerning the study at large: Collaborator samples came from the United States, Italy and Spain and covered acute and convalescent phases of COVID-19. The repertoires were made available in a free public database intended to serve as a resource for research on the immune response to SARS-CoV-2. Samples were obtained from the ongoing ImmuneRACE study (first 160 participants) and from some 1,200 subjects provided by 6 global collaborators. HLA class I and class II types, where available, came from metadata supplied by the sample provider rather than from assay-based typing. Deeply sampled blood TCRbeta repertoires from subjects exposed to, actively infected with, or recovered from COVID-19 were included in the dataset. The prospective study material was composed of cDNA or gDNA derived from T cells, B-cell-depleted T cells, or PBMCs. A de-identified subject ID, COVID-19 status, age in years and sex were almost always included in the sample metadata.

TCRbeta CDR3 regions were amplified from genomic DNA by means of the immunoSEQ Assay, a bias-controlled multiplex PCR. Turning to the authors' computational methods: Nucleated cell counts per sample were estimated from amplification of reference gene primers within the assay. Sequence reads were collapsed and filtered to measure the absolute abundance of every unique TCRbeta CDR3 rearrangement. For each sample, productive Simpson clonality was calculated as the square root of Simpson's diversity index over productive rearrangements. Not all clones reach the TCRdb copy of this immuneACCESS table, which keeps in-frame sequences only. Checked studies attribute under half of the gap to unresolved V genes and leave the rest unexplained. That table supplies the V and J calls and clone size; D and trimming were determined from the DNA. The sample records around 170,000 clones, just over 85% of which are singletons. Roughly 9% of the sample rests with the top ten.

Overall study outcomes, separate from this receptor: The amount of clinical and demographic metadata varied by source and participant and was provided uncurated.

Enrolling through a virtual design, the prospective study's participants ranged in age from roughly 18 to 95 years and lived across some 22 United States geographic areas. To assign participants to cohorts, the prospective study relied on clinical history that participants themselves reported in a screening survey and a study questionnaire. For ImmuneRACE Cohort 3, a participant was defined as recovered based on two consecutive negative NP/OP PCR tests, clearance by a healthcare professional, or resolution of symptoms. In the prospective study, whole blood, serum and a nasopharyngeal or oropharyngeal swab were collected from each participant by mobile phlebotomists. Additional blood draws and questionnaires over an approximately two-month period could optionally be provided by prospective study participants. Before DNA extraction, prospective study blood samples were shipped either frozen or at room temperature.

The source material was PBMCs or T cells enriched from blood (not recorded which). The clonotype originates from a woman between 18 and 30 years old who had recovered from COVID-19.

The CDR3 protein sequence reads: CASSLVDTQYF. The nucleotide sequence reads TGTGCCAGCAGTCTTGTGGATACGCAGTATTTT. The chain couples TRBV28 to TRBJ2-3, with no reliable assignment of the D segment. The CDR3 goes from the cysteine to the phenylalanine over 11 residues. Only the CDR3 region is kept as DNA, spanning 33 bases read in frame from base 1. Taken from the germline V gene, the CDR1 and CDR2 loops are MDHEN and SYDVKM. The V end loses 5 bases and the J end loses 6 bases, and a stretch of 6 bases separates them.